The 10 T cell receptor beta chains given below trace back to one sample, sequenced in a study of cytomegalovirus exposure and HLA in healthy donors. The PCR used 60 Vbeta and 13 Jbeta primers. Profiled with immunoSEQ multiplex PCR; TCRdb holds only in-frame clones, not every one. Of about 98,000 clones listed, about 70% were seen once; the top ten hold over 1%. Sequencing was carried out using PBMCs. The receptors derive from a female donor in good health and CMV-seronegative.

This clone appeared a few times. This chain connects TRBV7-2 to TRBJ2-7; 7 bases agree with TRBD1. CDR1 SGHTA and CDR2 FQGNSA come from the germline V gene. This CDR3 spans 15 amino acids. The J segment lost 0 bases and the V segment lost 4 bases, leaving 6 bases of the junction unmatched. The CDR3 region is CASSSSRTGSYEQYF. The CDR3 DNA follows: TGTGCCAGCAGCTCCTCCCGGACAGGCTCCTACGAGCAGTACTTC.

The gene calls are TRBV6-5 and TRBJ1-2, with a tentative D call TRBD1 (5 bases). The CDR3 is made up of 14 amino acids. Trimming shortened V by 5 bases and J by 4 bases, and 14 bases separated the two germline ends. Germline V gives CDR1 MNHEY, CDR2 SVGAGI. The CDR3 DNA is TGTGCCAGCAGTCGGCCCGACAGATTCTATGGCTACACCTTC. Translating it yields CASSRPDRFYGYTF.

The V gene is TRBV9, the J gene TRBJ2-1; the D gene is possibly TRBD2 (6 bases). Germline V gene sequence: CDR1 SGDLS, CDR2 YYNGEE. The CDR3 runs 17 residues. The V end was cut by 0 bases, the J end by 7 bases, with 20 bases between. The CDR3 loop is CASSVGGGTSQGNEQFF. The CDR3 coding sequence is TGTGCCAGCAGCGTAGGAGGAGGGACTTCCCAAGGGAATGAGCAGTTCTTC.

This chain links TRBV7-2 with TRBJ1-1; TRBD1 is a possible D gene (5 bases). In germline, CDR1 is SGHTA, CDR2 FQGNSA. The V gene lost 1 base and the J gene lost 7 bases, with 10 bases spanning the gap. The CDR3 covers 13 residues. The CDR3 loop reads CASSLEQALEAFF. Here the CDR3 DNA reads TGTGCCAGCAGCTTAGAACAGGCCCTTGAAGCTTTCTTT.

This chain connects TRBV2 to TRBJ1-1; 12 positions agree with TRBD1. The germline V gene encodes CDR1 SNHLY and CDR2 FYNNEI. The CDR3 runs to 13 residues. The junction had 6 bases not matched to a gene; V was cut back by 7 bases and J by 9 bases. The CDR3 bases are TGTGCCAGCAAGGGACAGGGGGCCGGTCAAGCTTTCTTT. Translation: CASKGQGAGQAFF.

The chain couples TRBV2 to TRBJ2-1; no definite D call. The CDR3 is 11 residues long. Germline V gene sequence: CDR1 SNHLY, CDR2 FYNNEI. V lost 7 bases to trimming and J lost 2 bases, with 3 bases between them. DNA of the CDR3: TGTGCCAGCACTGCCTACAATGAGCAGTTCTTC. Its protein product is CASTAYNEQFF.

The rearrangement joins TRBV18 to TRBJ2-7, with a tentative D call TRBD2 (5 bases). CDR3 size: 13 residues. The germline V gene encodes CDR1 KGHSH and CDR2 LQKENI. Trimming took 6 bases from V and 0 from J, leaving 9 bases between them. This chain's CDR3 is CASSSDYSYEQYF. DNA for the CDR3: TGTGCCAGCTCGTCTGACTACTCCTACGAGCAGTACTTC.

The V and J genes are TRBV28 and TRBJ2-6; TRBD1 agrees at 7 bases. This CDR3 comprises 18 residues. Trimming cost V 6 bases and J 0 bases; bases outside gene matches: 11. CDR1 MDHEN and CDR2 SYDVKM come from the germline V gene. The CDR3 DNA reads as TGTGCCAGCAGACCCGGACAGGTCCTCCACTCTGGGGCCAACGTCCTGACTTTC. Protein product: CASRPGQVLHSGANVLTF.

The chain uses TRBV7-8 and TRBJ1-1; D is possibly TRBD1 (6 bases). V was shortened by 3 bases and J by 6 bases, with 14 bases between the two germline ends. The CDR3 has 14 amino acids. In germline, CDR1 is SGHVS, CDR2 FQNEAQ. Here the CDR3 reads CASSLGRGFAEAFF. CDR3 in DNA: TGTGCCAGCAGCTTGGGCAGGGGATTCGCTGAAGCTTTCTTT.

This chain links TRBV5-6 with TRBJ1-2; unclear D gene. Between the trimmed V and J ends, which lost 7 bases and 3 bases, there was a span of 13 bases. Per the germline V gene, CDR1 is SGHDT and CDR2 is YYEEEE. The CDR3 runs to 13 residues. The CDR3 reads CASSPGSDYGYTF. As DNA, the CDR3 is TGTGCCAGCTCCCCCGGGTCTGACTATGGCTACACCTTC. Filled out from reference TRBV5-6 and TRBJ1-2, the complete variable domain reads DAGVTQSPTHLIKTRGQQVTLRCSPKSGHDTVSWYQQALGQGPQFIFQYYEEEERQRGNFPDRFSGHQFPNYSSELNVNALLLGDSALYLCASSPGSDYGYTFGSGTRLTVV.